The entry below gives a single T cell receptor (beta chain) sequence along with its context. Its antigen is not identified. CD8 cells classed as naive were CD45RO-negative and positively selected for CCR7, excluding terminally differentiated effector memory CD45RA+ cells. The CDR3 is made up of 15 amino acids. V was clipped by 5 bases and J by 3 bases, with 15 bases between them. The V gene's germline CDR1 is MGHRA and CDR2 YSYEKL. Investigators spread the genomic DNA of each subset evenly over several immunoSEQ plates. Assay used: immunoSEQ multiplex PCR; TCRdb lists only in-frame clones, some missing. This sample has roughly 1,800,000 clones, with about 95% found just once. The data derive from a study of shared clonotypes between healthy human individuals. Points from the study as a whole: Larger richness was generally estimated for naive than memory subsets.

The TCR was taken from a man between 18 and 35 years old in good health. This chain connects TRBV4-1 to TRBJ2-3, with D unresolved. The sample comprised naive CD8+ T cells sorted from blood. The CDR3 sequence is CASSKVGSGTDTQYF. The CDR3 bases are TGCGCCAGCAGCAAAGTGGGATCAGGAACAGATACGCAGTATTTT.